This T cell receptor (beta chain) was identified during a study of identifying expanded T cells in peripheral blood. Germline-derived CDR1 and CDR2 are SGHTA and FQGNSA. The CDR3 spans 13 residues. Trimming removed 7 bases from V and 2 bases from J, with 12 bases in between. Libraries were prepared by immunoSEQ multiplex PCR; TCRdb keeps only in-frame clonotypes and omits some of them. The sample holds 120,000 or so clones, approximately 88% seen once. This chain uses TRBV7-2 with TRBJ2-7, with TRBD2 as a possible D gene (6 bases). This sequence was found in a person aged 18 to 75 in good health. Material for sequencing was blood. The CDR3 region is CASTLPGAYEQYF. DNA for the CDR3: TGTGCCAGCACCCTCCCGGGGGCCTACGAGCAGTACTTC.